The 20 T cell receptor beta chains presented below share a single source sample, sequenced in a study of identical twins. Each CDR3 protein gets one entry after TCRdb re-called the 5' RACE reads with MiXCR. The repertoire holds roughly 350,000 distinct CDR3 sequences, with 9% to 15% as singletons. This sample was shared with a second study, whose subject was yellow fever vaccine responses in identical twins.

The sequenced material came from CD8+ T cells sorted from blood. The origin of the receptors is a woman between 18 and 29 years old in good health.

This clonotype showed up just once. A much bigger clone sits one base away, suggesting this may be a read error. This sequence joins TRBV28 and TRBJ2-1, with TRBD2 matching over 9 bases. The CDR3 length is 15 residues. J gave up 7 bases and V 7 bases, and 11 bases lay outside the gene matches. Germline V gene lookup returns CDR1 MDHEN and CDR2 SYDVKM. This CDR3 is CASTPGAGGSNEQFF. The CDR3, as DNA: TGTGCCAGCACCCCGGGAGCGGGAGGATCAAATGAGCAGTTCTTC.

The rearrangement links TRBV13 to TRBJ2-5; D may be TRBD2 (6 bases). CDR3 size: 12 residues. Germline V CDR1 and CDR2: PRHDT, FYEKMQ (reference sequence). The V end lost 6 bases, the J end lost 7 bases, and 12 bases lay between the germline ends. The CDR3 region is CASSRENPTQYF. CDR3 DNA: TGTGCCAGCAGTCGGGAGAATCCGACCCAGTACTTC.

Many counts were recorded for this clonotype. J is TRBJ2-7 and V is TRBV20-1, with 8 bases matching TRBD2. J lost 3 bases, V lost 4 bases, and 11 bases had no gene match. Germline CDR1 reads DFQATT; CDR2 reads SNEGSKA (reference sequence). The CDR3 totals 15 residues. CDR3: CSATGGTSLVYEQYF. For the CDR3, the DNA is TGCAGTGCTACTGGAGGGACTAGTCTTGTCTACGAGCAGTACTTC.

This clonotype turned up a few times. The chain employs TRBV27 and TRBJ1-1; TRBD1 matches at 8 bases. The CDR3 length is 20 residues. Germline values: CDR1 MNHEY, CDR2 SMNVEV (reference sequence). The ends lost 5 bases at V and 1 base at J; junction bases unmatched: 21. The CDR3 protein is CASSPRDRRRKGSRNTEAFF. DNA of the CDR3: TGTGCCAGCAGTCCACGGGACAGGCGGCGAAAAGGGAGCCGGAACACTGAAGCTTTCTTT.

The chain employs TRBV20-1 and TRBJ2-5, with D possibly TRBD2 on 6 matching bases. CDR1 is DFQATT, CDR2 SNEGSKA, per germline (reference sequence). The germline V and J ends were trimmed by 6 bases and 3 bases, with 17 bases remaining between them. This CDR3 is built from 14 residues. The CDR3 spells CSAELWGVEETQYF. The CDR3 coding sequence is TGCAGTGCAGAACTATGGGGGGTGGAAGAGACCCAGTACTTC.

The table lists this clonotype with a count of one. V gene TRBV10-2 combines with J gene TRBJ1-2; 7 nucleotides line up with TRBD1. The CDR3 spans 16 residues. Germline V lookup: CDR1 WSHSY, CDR2 SAAADI. The J segment lost 4 bases and the V segment lost 0 bases, leaving 8 bases of the junction unmatched. This CDR3 is CASSESVGQPIYGYTF. The CDR3 DNA sequence: TGCGCCAGCAGTGAGTCGGTGGGACAGCCGATCTATGGCTACACCTTC.

This chain uses TRBV14 with TRBJ2-5; 9 bases agree with TRBD2. Germline V gene data show CDR1 as SGHDN and CDR2 as FVKESK. The trim removed 4 bases at V and 3 bases at J, leaving 12 bases unmatched. The CDR3 runs 17 residues. The CDR3: CASSPTEAGGPEETQYF. The CDR3 DNA reads TGTGCCAGCAGCCCCACCGAGGCGGGGGGGCCTGAAGAGACCCAGTACTTC.

This clonotype was picked up a small number of times. V usage is TRBV9 and J usage is TRBJ2-3; D is uncertain. Per the germline V gene, CDR1 is SGDLS and CDR2 is YYNGEE. CDR3 length equals 14 residues. The V gene lost 0 bases and the J gene lost 2 bases, with 7 bases spanning the gap. The CDR3 region has the DNA TGTGCCAGCAGCGTAGAAGTAGCCACAGATACGCAGTATTTT. This sequence encodes CASSVEVATDTQYF.

V usage is TRBV28 and J usage is TRBJ2-6, with D perhaps assigned TRBD1 or TRBD2 (7 bases each). The CDR3 extends over 16 amino acids. Looked up from germline, CDR1 is MDHEN and CDR2 is SYDVKM. V lost 8 bases and J lost 1, with 15 bases in between. CDR3 sequence (DNA): TGTGCCAGCCGGGGGCAGGGGGGGTCTGGGGCCAACGTCCTGACTTTC. It translates to CASRGQGGSGANVLTF.

This clonotype was counted many times. A read error may account for a junction end that differs from germline. V gene TRBV5-1 combines with J gene TRBJ1-4; D possibly corresponds to TRBD1 (6 bases). Germline V CDR1 and CDR2: SGHRS, YFSETQ. This CDR3 has 9 amino acids. The CDR3 bases are TGCGCCAGCAGCCCAGGGACAACTTTT. It yields the protein CASSPGTTF.

This clonotype was recorded a few times. V and J are TRBV6-5 and TRBJ1-2; maybe TRBD1 (5 bases). This CDR3 spans 12 amino acids. Germline values: CDR1 MNHEY, CDR2 SVGAGI. Trimming left V 6 bases short and J 7 bases short, with 12 bases between. The CDR3: CASSAGTGGYTF. Written as DNA, the CDR3 is TGTGCCAGCAGCGCCGGGACCGGTGGCTACACCTTC.

This clonotype was observed a handful of times. The chain carries TRBV7-3 and TRBJ2-7; TRBD2 matches at 8 bases. The CDR3 has 14 residues. Germline-derived CDR1 and CDR2 are SGHTA and FQGTGA. V dropped 8 bases and J dropped 4; count of bases not matched to a gene: 10. The CDR3 nucleotides read TGTGCCAGCGGTTTAGGCAGCGGGAGTTACGAGCAGTACTTC. It is translated as CASGLGSGSYEQYF. Full variable domain (outside the CDR3, taken from reference TRBV7-3 and TRBJ2-7): GAGVSQTPSNKVTEKGKYVELRCDPISGHTALYWYRQSLGQGPEFLIYFQGTGAADDSGLPNDRFFAVRPEGSVSTLKIQRTERGDSAVYLCASGLGSGSYEQYFGPGTRLTVT.

This clonotype was observed a few times. The chain recombines TRBV3-1 with TRBJ2-5; the match to TRBD2 covers 10 bases. CDR3 length equals 15 residues. Germline values: CDR1 LGHDT, CDR2 YNNKEL (reference sequence). J lost 2 bases, V lost 4 bases, and 4 bases had no gene match. The CDR3 spells CASSLSGRSQETQYF. DNA of the CDR3: TGTGCCAGCAGCCTTAGCGGGAGGAGTCAAGAGACCCAGTACTTC.

Remarks on this clonotype: At one end the junction does not follow the germline gene, possibly because of a read error. The chain joins TRBV6-5 to TRBJ2-2; 11 bases match TRBD2. CDR3 length: 16 amino acids. Looked up from germline, CDR1 is MNHEY and CDR2 is SVGAGI. The CDR3 loop is CASSYWELAGAGELLF. Here the CDR3 DNA reads TGTGCCAGCAGTTACTGGGAACTAGCGGGAGCCGGGGAGCTGCTTTTT.

The table lists this clonotype with a few counts. CDR3 amino acids: CASSLSGRFSYNEQFF. CDR3 DNA: TGTGCCAGCAGCTTATCAGGGAGGTTCTCCTACAATGAGCAGTTCTTC. The genes are TRBV7-9 and TRBJ2-1; D might be TRBD2 (6 bases). V dropped 2 bases and J dropped 0 bases, with 11 bases sitting between them. Per the germline V gene, CDR1 is SEHNR and CDR2 is FQNEAQ (reference sequence). The CDR3 is 16 residues long.

Ten or more counts support this clonotype. The chain uses TRBV28 and TRBJ1-1, with D hard to call. V shed 5 bases and J shed 7 bases, with 8 bases lying between them. Germline CDR1 reads MDHEN; CDR2 reads SYDVKM. This CDR3 spans 11 amino acids. This CDR3 is CASSIGGEAFF. As DNA, the CDR3 is TGTGCCAGCAGTATCGGCGGTGAAGCTTTCTTT.

CDR3: CAISEWGRNSPLHF. The CDR3 DNA follows: TGTGCCATCAGTGAGTGGGGACGGAATTCACCCCTCCACTTT. The rearrangement links TRBV10-3 to TRBJ1-6, with TRBD1 as a possible D gene (5 bases). V was cut by 1 base and J by 7 bases, with 8 bases left in between. The CDR3 sequence is 14 residues long. Germline V gene lookup returns CDR1 ENHRY and CDR2 SYGVKD.

The rearrangement links TRBV28 to TRBJ2-3, with a possible D match to TRBD1 (6 bases). From germline, CDR1 is MDHEN and CDR2 SYDVKM. The CDR3 length is 14 residues. Trimming pared 6 bases from V and 4 bases from J, leaving 14 bases between. DNA of the CDR3: TGTGCCAGCAGCTACAGGGTTTTCCCAGATACGCAGTATTTT. It is translated as CASSYRVFPDTQYF.

This chain connects TRBV19 to TRBJ2-1; TRBD2 is a possible D gene (6 bases). Looked up from germline, CDR1 is LNHDA and CDR2 is SQIVND (reference sequence). Trimming stripped 0 bases from V and 5 bases from J, with 14 bases between. CDR3 length equals 16 residues. The CDR3 DNA reads TGTGCCAGTAGTATAGACTTCGGGACTCGTAACAATGAGCAGTTCTTC. It encodes CASSIDFGTRNNEQFF.

This clonotype showed up many times. This chain links TRBV10-3 with TRBJ2-3; TRBD2 aligns across 8 bases. The germline V gene encodes CDR1 ENHRY and CDR2 SYGVKD. The length of the CDR3 is 15 residues. Trimming took 2 bases from V and 2 from J; bases not matched to a gene: 3. This CDR3 reads CAISEAGGPTDTQYF. The CDR3 DNA sequence: TGTGCCATCAGTGAGGCGGGGGGCCCCACAGATACGCAGTATTTT.